This passage covers 22 T cell receptor beta chains from one sample sequenced in a study of T cell changes during pregnancy in multiple sclerosis. Measured with immunoSEQ multiplex PCR; TCRdb has only the in-frame clones, and not every one. The sample records about 47,000 clones, 80% to 90% being singletons. The sequencing here drew on peripheral blood, taken in the first trimester of pregnancy. These receptors were obtained from a female donor with multiple sclerosis, enrolled in a pregnancy study.

The rearrangement links TRBV30 to TRBJ1-3; D is ambiguous. CDR3 size: 13 residues. Trimming left V 4 bases short and J 2 bases short, with 9 bases between. In germline, CDR1 is GTSNPN, CDR2 SVGIG (reference sequence). This chain's CDR3 is CAWKREAGNTIYF. CDR3 nucleotides: TGTGCCTGGAAGAGGGAGGCTGGAAACACCATATATTTT.

This chain connects TRBV6-4 to TRBJ2-5, with 12 bases lining up with TRBD2. The trim removed 5 bases at V and 1 base at J, leaving 2 bases unmatched. The germline CDR1 and CDR2 sequences are MRHNA and SNTAGT. This CDR3 comprises 15 residues. The CDR3 DNA is TGTGCCAGCAGTTTGACTAGCGGGGGCCAAGAGACCCAGTACTTC. This codes for CASSLTSGGQETQYF.

The CDR3 DNA is TGTGCCAGCAGTGATGCGGAGGGTCAGCCCCAGCATTTT. Its protein product is CASSDAEGQPQHF. The chain couples TRBV25-1 to TRBJ1-5; D remains unclear. The germline V gene has CDR1 MGHDK and CDR2 SYGVNS. This CDR3 region has 13 residues. V dropped 3 bases and J dropped 6 bases, with 9 bases sitting between them.

The chain couples TRBV5-1 to TRBJ2-2; D call uncertain. Germline CDR1 and CDR2: SGHRS and YFSETQ. Trimming left V 6 bases short and J 0 bases short, with 9 bases between. The CDR3 is made up of 14 amino acids. CDR3 sequence reads: CASTPLTNTGELFF. In nucleotides, the CDR3 is TGCGCCAGCACCCCCTTAACGAACACCGGGGAGCTGTTTTTT.

V is TRBV5-1 and J is TRBJ1-2, with a weak D call TRBD1 (6 bases). Germline CDR1 SGHRS, CDR2 YFSETQ. V lost 0 bases to trimming and J lost 3 bases, with 18 bases between them. The CDR3 has 17 residues. CDR3 DNA sequence: TGCGCCAGCAGCTTGGATCACCTGGGGGCGAGCGACTATGGCTACACCTTC. Protein: CASSLDHLGASDYGYTF.

The V gene is TRBV15, the J gene TRBJ1-2; 8 nucleotides align to TRBD1. The CDR3 length is 13 residues. Trimming cost V 3 bases and J 3 bases; bases outside gene matches: 0. CDR1 and CDR2 (germline): LNHNV, YYDKDF (reference sequence). The CDR3 sequence is CATSRGQDYGYTF. The CDR3 nucleotides are TGTGCCACCAGCAGGGGACAGGACTATGGCTACACCTTC.

This chain joins TRBV5-4 and TRBJ2-3; 11 bases map to TRBD2. The V gene end was trimmed by 3 bases and the J gene end by 3 bases; junction bases not matched to a gene: 6. CDR3 length: 16 amino acids. Germline values: CDR1 SGHNT, CDR2 YYREEE (reference sequence). The CDR3 nucleotides read TGTGCCAGCAGCTCTATAGCGGGGGGGCTGACAGATACGCAGTATTTT. This gives the protein CASSSIAGGLTDTQYF.

The chain recombines TRBV5-4 with TRBJ2-2; 8 nucleotides match TRBD2. With V trimmed by 7 bases and J by 4 bases, 6 bases remained unmatched. The germline CDR1 and CDR2 sequences are SGHNT and YYREEE (reference sequence). The CDR3 has 14 amino acids. The CDR3 bases are TGTGCCAGCCGGCCGGGGGGGACCACCGGGGAGCTGTTTTTT. Protein product: CASRPGGTTGELFF.

This clone was counted once. The J gene is TRBJ1-4, the V gene TRBV2, with D hard to call. V dropped 11 bases and J dropped 4 bases, with 14 bases sitting between them. The CDR3 length is 13 residues. The V gene's germline CDR1 is SNHLY and CDR2 FYNNEI. In nucleotides, the CDR3 is TGTGCCTCTCGCGGAGGACTTAATGAAAAACTGTTTTTT. It specifies CASRGGLNEKLFF.

The J gene is TRBJ2-7, the V gene TRBV18, with 10 bases fitting TRBD1. V trimming: 4 bases; J trimming: 4 bases; junction bases outside the gene matches: 10. Looked up from germline, CDR1 is KGHSH and CDR2 is LQKENI. This CDR3 comprises 16 residues. As DNA, the CDR3 is TGTGCCAGCTCACTTAGGCGGACGGGACAGGGGTACGAGCAGTACTTC. Translated: CASSLRRTGQGYEQYF.

The gene calls are TRBV5-1 and TRBJ1-2; the match to TRBD1 covers 7 bases. Looked up from germline, CDR1 is SGHRS and CDR2 is YFSETQ. Trimming took 2 bases from V and 6 from J; bases not matched to a gene: 1. The CDR3 extends over 12 amino acids. The CDR3 sequence: CASSFDRDGYTF. CDR3 DNA sequence: TGCGCCAGCAGCTTTGACAGGGATGGCTACACCTTC.

The rearrangement links TRBV7-9 to TRBJ2-7, with 10 positions matching TRBD1. In germline, CDR1 is SEHNR, CDR2 FQNEAQ (reference sequence). This CDR3 comprises 13 residues. Germline trimming cut 6 bases from V and 4 bases from J; bases unmatched to any gene: 3. The CDR3 region has the DNA TGTGCCAGCAGAACGGGACAGGGGTACGAGCAGTACTTC. Translated: CASRTGQGYEQYF.

This clone was detected once. This chain connects TRBV27 to TRBJ1-1; D uncertain. V lost 1 base and J 4 bases, leaving 13 bases between the germline ends. The germline V gene encodes CDR1 MNHEY and CDR2 SMNVEV (reference sequence). This CDR3 has 15 residues. The DNA of the CDR3 is TGTGCCAGCAGTTTATACCCCTCCTCGGGCACTGAAGCTTTCTTT. It yields the protein CASSLYPSSGTEAFF.

The chain employs TRBV30 and TRBJ1-1, with a possible D match to TRBD1 (6 bases). Germline V gene lookup returns CDR1 GTSNPN and CDR2 SVGIG (reference sequence). V shed 5 bases and J shed 1 base, with 11 bases lying between them. The CDR3 sequence is 13 residues long. CDR3 DNA sequence: TGTGCCTGGCAGTACAGGGAGAACACTGAAGCTTTCTTT. Protein sequence: CAWQYRENTEAFF.

This chain links TRBV11-2 with TRBJ2-2, with D uncertain. The CDR3 extends over 17 amino acids. V was pared by 0 bases and J by 0 bases, with 11 bases between. Germline CDR1 and CDR2: SGHAT and FQNNGV. The CDR3 region has the DNA TGTGCCAGCAGCTTAGATTCGAGTTACGCGAACACCGGGGAGCTGTTTTTT. This sequence encodes CASSLDSSYANTGELFF.

The chain combines TRBV2 with TRBJ1-2, with D hard to call. The CDR3 sequence is 14 residues long. Germline V gene data show CDR1 as SNHLY and CDR2 as FYNNEI. V was clipped by 3 bases and J by 2 bases, with 10 bases between them. This CDR3 is CASSDEGRNYGYTF. CDR3 sequence (DNA): TGTGCCAGCAGTGATGAGGGTAGAAACTATGGCTACACCTTC.

This chain joins TRBV5-6 and TRBJ1-3; no clear D gene. The length of the CDR3 is 15 residues. With 0 bases removed from V and 2 bases from J, the gap between germline ends came to 9 bases. Germline CDR1 is SGHDT and CDR2 is YYEEEE. CDR3 in DNA: TGTGCCAGCAGCTTGGCGGGAGCGCCTGGAAACACCATATATTTT. Its protein is CASSLAGAPGNTIYF.

The rearrangement joins TRBV4-3 to TRBJ1-6, with 8 positions matching TRBD1. Trimming took 2 bases from V and 4 from J; bases not matched to a gene: 1. Germline loops: CDR1 LGHNA, CDR2 YSLEER. This CDR3 region has 15 residues. Here the CDR3 reads CASSQTGGYNSPLHF. The DNA of the CDR3 is TGCGCCAGCAGCCAAACAGGGGGATATAATTCACCCCTCCACTTT.

This rearrangement joins TRBV9 to TRBJ1-5; TRBD1 is a possible D gene (5 bases). CDR1 is SGDLS, CDR2 YYNGEE, per germline. The V and J ends lost 2 bases and 2 bases respectively, with 17 bases between them. This CDR3 contains 17 residues. The CDR3 is CASSVGIGLGGNQPQHF. DNA of the CDR3: TGTGCCAGCAGCGTGGGGATCGGGCTAGGGGGCAATCAGCCCCAGCATTTT.

The chain links TRBV7-2 to TRBJ2-5; D remains unclear. The CDR3 has 12 residues. Looked up from germline, CDR1 is SGHTA and CDR2 is FQGNSA. Trimming left V 3 bases short and J 5 bases short, with 7 bases between. In DNA form, the CDR3 reads TGTGCCAGCAGCTTCCCCTCGGAGACCCAGTACTTC. It specifies CASSFPSETQYF.

The chain is built from TRBV6-6 and TRBJ2-5, with D perhaps TRBD1 (5 bases). The CDR3 loop spans 16 amino acids. Germline-derived CDR1 and CDR2 are MNHNY and SVGAGI (reference sequence). V was clipped by 0 bases and J by 1 base, with 12 bases between them. The CDR3 protein is CASSYSLTAIQETQYF. The DNA of the CDR3 is TGTGCCAGCAGTTACTCTTTGACAGCTATCCAAGAGACCCAGTACTTC.

V is TRBV21-1 and J is TRBJ2-7; the D call of TRBD1 is as the table states it, not checked on the DNA. TRBV21-1 is reported as a pseudogene. This CDR3 is 13 amino acids long. CDR3 region: CASSKTQGYEQYF. The CDR3 bases are TGTGCCAGCAGCAAAACACAGGGCTACGAGCAGTACTTC.